This TCR beta chain was captured in a study of shared clonotypes between healthy human individuals. Study in general: A couple of female and a few male donors aged 18 to 49 were enrolled.

Sequencing used immunoSEQ multiplex PCR; TCRdb keeps in-frame clones, though not all of them. Found here are 2.3 million or so clones, 80% to 95% of them singletons; the top ten hold about 0.39%. The CDR3 contains 15 residues. CDR1 is SGHDT and CDR2 is YYEEEE in the germline V gene. V gave up 7 bases and J gave up 2 bases; unmatched junction bases: 10. Donation came from healthy HIV-negative adults that had no recent acute infections or vaccinations. It was into CD45RA+ naive and CD45RA-negative memory subsets that the CD4+ cells were split. This clone was detected only once. The sample was naive CD4+ T cells from PBMCs. Subset given: CD45RA+ positively selected. The chain links TRBV5-6 to TRBJ2-3; TRBD2 matches 7 bases. This TCR came from a man between 18 and 29 years old in good health. Some clones in this sample may be carry-over from other donors' samples. CDR3: CASGRSGNPTDTQYF. The CDR3 DNA is TGTGCCAGCGGGAGAAGCGGGAACCCCACAGATACGCAGTATTTT.